The rows below give T cell receptor beta chains drawn from one sample of a study of monozygotic twins with inflammatory bowel disease. TCRdb reanalyzed the 5' RACE reads and collapses them to one entry per CDR3 protein, without DNA. Recorded for this sample: approximately 300,000 distinct CDR3 sequences. The specimen sequenced was blood. The receptors stem from a human donor with ulcerative colitis or Crohn's disease, or a healthy co-twin of an affected twin (not recorded which). Each CDR3 is given with its conserved first and last residue. Fields, in order: J gene, V gene, CDR3 protein.

j_call: TRBJ1-1
v_call: TRBV9
cdr3_aa: CASSVEGRLGRSSTEAFF

j_call: TRBJ2-1
v_call: TRBV11-2
cdr3_aa: CASVRTPGSTFAGNEQFF

j_call: TRBJ2-2
v_call: TRBV12-3/TRBV12-4
cdr3_aa: CASRYRTGNTGELFF

j_call: TRBJ2-1
v_call: TRBV10-2
cdr3_aa: CASSALANSYNEQFF

j_call: TRBJ1-4
v_call: TRBV12-3/TRBV12-4
cdr3_aa: CASSLRGVLGKLFF

j_call: TRBJ1-2
v_call: TRBV20-1
cdr3_aa: CSASQGAIGGDYGYTF

j_call: TRBJ2-6
v_call: TRBV9
cdr3_aa: CASSVVGRSGANVLTF

j_call: TRBJ1-4
v_call: TRBV18
cdr3_aa: CASSPNVGRTEKLFF

j_call: TRBJ1-5
v_call: TRBV28
cdr3_aa: CASHSPDQPQHF

j_call: TRBJ1-2
v_call: TRBV6-5
cdr3_aa: CASSTSTGGAFGYTF

j_call: TRBJ2-7
v_call: TRBV24-1
cdr3_aa: CATSRGQGANEQYF

j_call: TRBJ2-1
v_call: TRBV7-9
cdr3_aa: CASSPSGRSYNEQFF

j_call: TRBJ2-4
v_call: TRBV2
cdr3_aa: CASTNKNIQYF

j_call: TRBJ2-7
v_call: TRBV20-1
cdr3_aa: CSGSGSYEQYF

j_call: TRBJ2-2
v_call: TRBV29-1
cdr3_aa: CSVVVGQAQGGELFF

j_call: TRBJ1-6
v_call: TRBV10-3
cdr3_aa: CAISESKAGVLNSPLHF

j_call: TRBJ1-2
v_call: TRBV7-2
cdr3_aa: CASSSLGPSYGYTF

j_call: TRBJ2-3
v_call: TRBV4-3
cdr3_aa: CASSQEGGTDTQYF

j_call: TRBJ2-7
v_call: TRBV6-2/TRBV6-3
cdr3_aa: CASSYSGQAQRGYEQYF

j_call: TRBJ1-1
v_call: TRBV5-1
cdr3_aa: CASSLRGTLGDKAFF

j_call: TRBJ1-1
v_call: TRBV6-1
cdr3_aa: CASNGGAVGGTEAFF

j_call: TRBJ1-6
v_call: TRBV9
cdr3_aa: CASSVTDSTNSPLHF

j_call: TRBJ2-3
v_call: TRBV5-1
cdr3_aa: CASSLDLGGSTDTQYF

j_call: TRBJ2-5
v_call: TRBV3-1
cdr3_aa: CASSQNEETQYF

j_call: TRBJ2-7
v_call: TRBV28
cdr3_aa: CASSLSHGGTSGGSRKTYEQYF

j_call: TRBJ2-1
v_call: TRBV6-5
cdr3_aa: CASSYSLRPPFYNEQFF

j_call: TRBJ2-1
v_call: TRBV5-1
cdr3_aa: CASNLISGRAGEQFF

j_call: TRBJ2-3
v_call: TRBV5-6
cdr3_aa: CASAPYTSVVTDTQYF

j_call: TRBJ1-3
v_call: TRBV7-2
cdr3_aa: CASSTRDREGAIYF

j_call: TRBJ2-7
v_call: TRBV20-1
cdr3_aa: CSAEDREGPLRVEQYF

j_call: TRBJ2-2
v_call: TRBV10-1
cdr3_aa: CASSTSVLDAGELFF

j_call: TRBJ2-7
v_call: TRBV10-3
cdr3_aa: CAISVGTGDLGEQYF

j_call: TRBJ2-5
v_call: TRBV5-1
cdr3_aa: CASSPPTAIQETQYF

j_call: TRBJ2-3
v_call: TRBV7-9
cdr3_aa: CASSLGLAGVATDTQYF

j_call: TRBJ1-3
v_call: TRBV19
cdr3_aa: CASSLPGADDSSGNTIYF

j_call: TRBJ2-7
v_call: TRBV20-1
cdr3_aa: CSANIGGGYEQYF

j_call: TRBJ1-1
v_call: TRBV14
cdr3_aa: CASSQVDSLEAFF

j_call: TRBJ2-3
v_call: TRBV12-3/TRBV12-4
cdr3_aa: CASSSSVGTRGADTQYF

j_call: TRBJ2-3
v_call: TRBV12-3/TRBV12-4
cdr3_aa: CASRGQGQDTQYF

j_call: TRBJ1-6
v_call: TRBV20-1
cdr3_aa: CSANRQGNSPLHF

j_call: TRBJ2-7
v_call: TRBV20-1
cdr3_aa: CSANSPWTSYEQYF

j_call: TRBJ2-1
v_call: TRBV5-1
cdr3_aa: CASSLGGGGAGFF

j_call: TRBJ2-1
v_call: TRBV28
cdr3_aa: CAIRSSDRVGEQFF

j_call: TRBJ2-1
v_call: TRBV5-6
cdr3_aa: CASSLWGTRQQFF